This T cell receptor (beta chain) was captured in a study of blood T cell repertoires in COVID-19 (dated by TCRdb to the early 2020s). Some background on the complete study: Samples covering the acute and convalescent phases of COVID-19 were provided by collaborators in the United States, Italy and Spain. A de-identified subject ID, COVID-19 status, age in years and sex were almost always included in the sample metadata. The repertoires were made available in a free public database intended to serve as a resource for research on the immune response to SARS-CoV-2. The prospective study material was composed of cDNA or gDNA derived from T cells, B-cell-depleted T cells, or PBMCs. Subjects who had been exposed to COVID-19, were actively infected with it, or had recovered from it provided the deeply sampled blood TCRbeta repertoires that made up the dataset. HLA class I and class II types, where available, came from metadata supplied by the sample provider rather than from assay-based typing. Samples came from the ongoing ImmuneRACE study (first 160 participants) plus 1,254 subjects from 6 global collaborators.

Concerning this clone: Its antigen remains undetermined. Nothing much larger sits one base from this clone, and base qualities are not available.

The immunoSEQ Assay, a bias-controlled multiplex PCR, was used to amplify TCRbeta CDR3 regions from genomic DNA. Per the source publication's procedure: The number of nucleated cells in each sample was estimated by amplification of reference gene primers within the assay. To quantify the absolute abundance of each unique TCRbeta CDR3 rearrangement, sequence reads were collapsed and filtered. For each sample, productive Simpson clonality was calculated as the square root of Simpson's diversity index over productive rearrangements. TCRdb took this table from immuneACCESS and kept in-frame rearrangements with V and J called. Such tables lack part of the clones; where checked against another copy, unresolved V genes explain under half of the gap, and the rest is unexplained. V and J calls and clone size are those listed in that table; D and trimming were worked out from the DNA. Counted in this sample were about 260,000 clones; 84% of them appeared once. Of the sample, 4.2% is held by the ten largest clones.

Whole blood was collected in K2EDTA tubes by collaborating institutions according to the institutions' own protocols. For TCRbeta analysis, collaborators shipped samples in one of three forms: frozen whole blood, isolated PBMCs, or DNA extracted from either of those sample types. Via the germline V gene (reference sequence), CDR1 is MNHNY and CDR2 SVGAGI. For this chain, trimming is 5 bases at the V end and 5 bases at the J end, and the number of junction bases without a gene match is 8. The CDR3 goes from the cysteine to the phenylalanine over 14 residues. Only the CDR3 part of the read is kept: 42 bases, read in frame from the first base. General conclusions and limits of the study: The amount of clinical and demographic metadata varied by source and participant and was provided uncurated.

The rearrangement joined TRBV6-6 to TRBJ1-1, with 7 junctional bases fitting TRBD1. The material sequenced was peripheral blood. This TCR derives from a man in his 60s with acute or convalescent COVID-19. The CDR3 here reads CASSPTGSQTEAFF. The nucleotides are TGTGCCAGCAGTCCGACAGGGTCTCAGACTGAAGCTTTCTTT.